The present TCR beta chain was sequenced within a study of blood T cell repertoires in COVID-19. Germline V gene lookup returns CDR1 LGHNT and CDR2 FRNRAP. The CDR3 has 15 residues. V lost 6 bases and J lost 4; bases outside the gene matches: 6. Original processing notes: Estimates of nucleated cell counts were drawn from the amplification of reference gene primers. The method was immunoSEQ multiplex PCR; TCRdb's version includes in-frame clones alone and lacks a portion of them. V, J and clone size are those of that table, while D and trimming were read from the DNA. The repertoire holds tens of thousands of clones, with roughly 90% as singletons.

The rearrangement links TRBV12-5 to TRBJ1-1; 12 bases are a match to TRBD1. Sequenced: peripheral blood. The origin of this receptor is a man aged 50-60 years with active COVID-19. The chain's CDR3 is CASGMGGQGATEAFF. The CDR3 DNA reads TGTGCTAGTGGCATGGGGGGACAGGGGGCCACTGAAGCTTTCTTT.